This TCR beta chain was sequenced for a study of cytomegalovirus exposure and HLA in healthy donors (dated by TCRdb to about 2017). As for the study more broadly: In an earlier analysis of approximately 640 of the donors, around 300 Gb of sequence data and just under 120 million unique TCR beta sequences from about 180 million T cells were reported. An early release that covered roughly 600 HLA-typed donors contained around 330 gigabases of sequencing data and tens of millions of unique TCR sequences. The genetic ancestry cluster associated with self-reported Caucasian donors included approximately 85% of the approximately 410 genotyped donors. The study aimed to test whether cataloging public T cell receptors could reveal signatures of past pathogen exposure. The T cell repertoires of 550 to 850 subjects were profiled by immunosequencing and related to cytomegalovirus serostatus. Besides the first cohort of approximately 670 subjects, a separate validation cohort made up of roughly 120 different subjects was used. To predict cytomegalovirus infection status, the study brought together high-throughput TCR immunosequencing, statistical association of individual TCRs with disease status, and machine learning. A later analysis re-analyzed previously published TCR beta repertoires from roughly 600 donors and added high-resolution HLA genotyping to study TCR occurrence patterns. The later analysis used no new phenotypic data to find candidate immune exposures, relying instead on TCR beta sequences and their occurrence across donors. To decide whether each TCR beta V gene segment behaved as functional or pseudogenic, an earlier analysis of nearly 600 of the donors relied on high-throughput TCR beta sequencing. Alongside the repertoire data, information on donor age, sex, ethnicity and CMV serostatus was compiled. A later genetic analysis took genome-wide SNP genotypes for about three fifths of the 666 donors and used that subset as a discovery cohort. Every repertoire in the discovery cohort had been generated on one and the same sequencing platform. HLA typing covered class I and class II loci at four-digit resolution. The number of donors typed differed by locus, with roughly 629-640 for A, B, C, DRB1 and DQB1, roughly 520 for DQA1, 600 to 610 for DPA1, and some 440 for DPB1. About 5 DR-DQ haplotypes were handled as single units for association and clustering, since linkage in the cohort was strong. Across roughly 420 genotyped donors of the cohort, an average of approximately 200,000 unique TCR beta nucleotide sequences per donor were sequenced, and 15% to 20% of those sequences were non-productive. Points the paper makes about the study in general: In a later analysis, HLA-associated TCR beta chains showed more clonal expansion and lower generation probabilities than non-associated chains that were equally common. In a later analysis, TCR association rates were found to vary across HLA loci, with the most associated TCRs seen for DRB1 alleles and the fewest for HLA-C alleles. Cytomegalovirus status was reported to be diagnosed by the classifier with high specificity and sensitivity in both the original and validation cohorts. In a later analysis, over 15,000 TCR beta sequences were associated with specific HLA alleles at a false discovery rate of 0.05. An earlier analysis of approximately 590 of the donors showed that most TCR beta V segments appeared in productive rearrangements either about 90% or about 30% of the time, which broadly matched IMGT annotations. While some public TCRs were present in many individuals, most TCR sequences turned up only very rarely across donors. A further reported finding was that TCR beta sequences accurately predicted the HLA-A and HLA-B alleles for most subjects in the first cohort. Immune exposure information for the cohort was limited to CMV serostatus. Because counts were too low, roughly 16 rarely observed V segments, including chromosome 9 orphons, were excluded from the earlier analysis of around 590 of the donors. Presence/absence analyses assumed roughly uniform sequencing depth across donors, an assumption that may not hold. Some IMGT-functional V segments, including TRBV6-2 and TRBV6-3, could not be told apart with the 87-base-pair reads, so those segments were excluded. Linkage disequilibrium might explain the correlated functional status among segregating V segments, but an unknown experimental factor could not be ruled out. A cluster of highly shared sequence variants was judged likely to be a technical artifact of the sequencing pipeline. A later genetic analysis associated a missense DCLRE1C variant with V-gene and J-gene trimming of TCR beta chains, and an independent cohort replicated the association. In vitro tests confirmed that a few of the cytomegalovirus-associated TCR beta chains recognize cytomegalovirus antigens. A later genetic analysis reported fewer N-insertions in productive TCRs among donors in an Asian-associated ancestry cluster than the roughly 640-donor mean. The authors suggested that the approach could potentially be generalized to other disease states and immunological phenotypes. This cohort had only TCR beta chains sequenced, and the lack of alpha or paired-chain data limited which features could be detected. According to a later analysis, parvovirus B19, influenza, CMV and Epstein-Barr virus appeared linked to several top co-occurrence clusters. According to a later analysis, most CMV-associated TCR beta chains appeared to be HLA-restricted, and the HLA associations seemed to be driven largely by CMV exposure. A total of 150 to 200 TCR beta chains were listed by the study as associated with cytomegalovirus. Because HLA typing was missing for some donors at each locus, association tests included only the typed subset. Assigning TCR associations to individual alleles was difficult when HLA alleles, especially DR and DQ, strongly co-occurred.

Here V drops 4 bases and J drops 0 bases, and the junction holds 2 bases not matched to any gene. CDR1 and CDR2 (SGHNT, YYREEE) derive from the germline V gene (reference sequence). The CDR3, from cysteine to phenylalanine, totals 15 residues. Only CDR3 DNA is held: 45 bases, read in frame from base 1. The cohort was made up of roughly 670 healthy bone marrow donors. At the time of sampling, every cohort member was nominally healthy, though immune exposures that went unrecorded were likely present. The donor tested CMV seronegative, placing the donor among the 350 to 400 seronegative members of the cohort. Every donor gave a peripheral blood sample, and the peripheral blood mononuclear cells from that sample were used for TCR beta sequencing. Genomic DNA extraction from the blood cell samples was performed with the Qiagen DNeasy Blood Extraction Kit. The library was built by means of the immunoSEQ multiplex PCR assay. The multiplex PCR relied on a mix of 60 forward primers for TCR Vbeta segments and 13 reverse primers for TCR Jbeta segments. A multiplex PCR assay on genomic DNA amplified the CDR3 region of rearranged TCR beta genes. The Illumina HiSeq System was used to sequence the amplified TCR beta libraries as 87-base-pair reads. Turning to the authors' computational methods: In a later analysis, some 80 million unique TCR beta chains were counted across the roughly 700 repertoires, and around 10 million of these chains were shared by at least two donors. Raw reads were error-corrected and collapsed into unique sequences by a nearest-neighbor algorithm in which closely related sequences were merged to remove PCR and sequencing errors. CDR3 sequences were aligned to IMGT reference sequences to assign V, D and J gene segments. Each retained sequence needed at least a six-nucleotide match to both a V gene segment and a J gene segment. Rearrangements were classified as productive when the CDR3 lacked stop codons and remained in frame with V and J, and all other rearrangements were classified as non-productive. CDR3 was defined by IMGT convention, running from the second conserved V-encoded cysteine to the conserved J-encoded phenylalanine. Sequences without an unambiguous match to a single V gene segment were excluded from the earlier analysis of about 600 of the donors. In an earlier analysis of 500 to 750 of the donors, V segments were called functional above 56.7% productive rearrangements and were called segregating when the between-donor standard deviation exceeded 5%. To diagnose cytomegalovirus status from the catalog of TCR beta chain sequences, a statistical classification framework was built. In a later analysis, TCR nucleotide sequences were compared against IMGT/GENE-DB human TR gene sequences so that V and J genes could be assigned. Using the TCRdist pipeline, a later analysis assigned CDR3 sequences along with most-parsimonious VDJ recombination scenarios. In a later analysis, every TCR beta chain was defined by the combination of its CDR3 amino acid sequence and its V-gene family, and reads without a unique V-gene family were dropped. As a way to deal with suspected cross-contamination and a sequencing artifact, a later analysis dropped 450 to 700 nucleotide sequences that were highly shared and had low generation probability. In a later analysis, a clonal expansion index for each public chain was calculated from normalized within-repertoire ranks of inferred template counts. In a later analysis, generation probabilities were computed using a VDJ recombination model fitted to out-of-frame rearrangements, and the results were checked against IGoR. In a later analysis, hypergeometric tests were used to score TCR-TCR, TCR-HLA and TCR-CMV co-occurrence, with a repertoire-size bias correction applied to TCR pairs. A later analysis estimated false discovery rates by permuting HLA or CMV assignments 20 times. In a later analysis, co-occurring TCRs were grouped using DBSCAN, and TCRdist sequence similarity was added for clustering within HLA-allele-positive subsets. For co-occurrence clustering, repertoires with fewer than 30,000 or more than 120,000 public chains were excluded, along with 5 or 6 repertoires with anomalous nucleotide sharing. The immuneACCESS repertoire file appears here via TCRdb, limited to in-frame rearrangements. These files lack a portion of the clones; in checked studies, under half of the deficit traces to unresolved V genes, and the cause of the others is not known. The D gene and trimming were derived from the DNA, and the V and J assignments and clone size from that table. The data table for this sample lists about 200,000 clones. Jointly, the top ten make up around 6% of the sample.

For this clone: It lacks a known antigen.

The clonotype comes from a man aged 25-45 years in good health and CMV-seronegative. Sequenced: PBMCs. Recombination joined TRBV5-4 with TRBJ1-5; TRBD1 aligns with 9 central bases. The bases are TGTGCCAGCAGCCAACAGGGGGCTAGCAATCAGCCCCAGCATTTT. It codes for CASSQQGASNQPQHF.